This section outlines one TCR beta chain sequence together with its context. Its antigen is as yet unknown. Germline assignment: CDR1 DFQATT and CDR2 SNEGSKA (reference sequence). V lost 0 bases and J lost 5; bases outside the gene matches: 4. The CDR3 loop spans 15 amino acids. The sample belongs to a study of blood T cells in healthy people across ages. Study-level findings and limits: Greater diversity and more naive CD4+ cells were seen in long-lived donors than in aged donors.

Primers used in a second PCR of about 7 to 12 cycles were a sample-barcoded 5' primer and a J-beta primer mix. TCRdb processed the 5' RACE reads anew with MiXCR; each CDR3 protein has one entry. The sample lists 540,000 or so distinct CDR3 sequences; 20% to 30% were seen once. This sample also appeared in a second study, on T cells of mothers and their children. From that second work: Detection of persistent microchimeric T cell clones did not occur.

V is TRBV20-1 and J is TRBJ2-3; 11 nucleotides line up with TRBD2. This TCR came from a boy younger than 18 in good health. The sequenced sample was blood. The CDR3 spells CSARDSGRAEDTQYF. CDR3 DNA: TGCAGTGCTAGAGATAGCGGGAGGGCCGAAGATACGCAGTATTTT.